This TCR beta chain is from a study of CD8 T cells in ankylosing spondylitis. Using its own MiXCR run on the 5' RACE reads, TCRdb lists one record per CDR3 protein. The table includes 200,000 to 250,000 distinct CDR3 sequences, about 10% detected once. This clonotype occurred many times. Trimming pared 5 bases from V and 4 bases from J, leaving 15 bases between. From germline, CDR1 is SGHTA and CDR2 FQGTGA. The CDR3 length is 15 residues. The material sequenced was blood, either unsorted or a sorted T cell fraction (not recorded which). V gene TRBV7-3 combines with J gene TRBJ2-1; D unclear. This receptor was taken from a male donor with ankylosing spondylitis or in good health (not recorded which). In DNA form, the CDR3 reads TGTGCCAGCAGCCAGCAGCACTCCCTTTACAATGAGCAGTTCTTC. Amino acid sequence: CASSQQHSLYNEQFF.